The clone carrying this TCR beta chain was seen a few times. Sequencing was performed with immunoSEQ multiplex PCR; in TCRdb, only in-frame clones are kept and a portion is missing. Seen here are 300,000 or so clones, 70% to 90% observed once, and the top ten hold approximately 4.6%. This CDR3 comprises 13 residues. CDR1 is SGHTA, CDR2 FQGTGA, per germline. V was clipped by 5 bases and J by 7 bases, with 15 bases between them. The source of the sample is a study of blood T cell repertoires in COVID-19. This sequence originates from a woman between 35 and 50 years old with acute COVID-19. V and J are TRBV7-3 and TRBJ2-7, with TRBD2 as a possible D gene (5 bases). The sample consisted of PBMCs or T cells enriched from blood (not recorded which). CDR3 region: CASSELNSGEQYF. DNA for the CDR3: TGTGCCAGCAGCGAGCTGAACTCGGGGGAGCAGTACTTC.